This T cell receptor beta chain is from a study of T cell repertoires in cytomegalovirus infection. In the study overall: Evidence of both CMV infection and a matching HLA type came from public TCR beta signatures. Study-wide results and caveats: There were HLA-C-restricted CMV-specific TCR beta clonotypes dominating the ex vivo response.

This clonotype has at least ten counts. Its antigen is unknown. V was cut by 2 bases and J by 7 bases, with 12 bases left in between. CDR3 length: 13 amino acids. Germline V gene data show CDR1 as SGHTA and CDR2 as FQGNSA. Each CDR3 protein is one row after TCRdb ran MiXCR on the reads. The sample holds about 570,000 distinct CDR3 sequences, around 40% seen once. This specimen consisted of cultured PBMCs, obtained from culture after CMV antigen stimulation. This chain links TRBV7-2 with TRBJ2-7; D perhaps matches TRBD1 (6 bases). This receptor was taken from a human donor in good health (CMV status not recorded). Some clones in this sample may be carry-over from other donors' samples. CDR3 in amino acids: CASSLYRAFEQYF. The CDR3 coding sequence is TGTGCCAGCAGCTTATACAGGGCTTTTGAGCAGTACTTC.